This paragraph reports one TCR beta chain. Its antigen is unknown. The data stem from a study of monozygotic twins with cystic fibrosis. Study-wide results and caveats: Low clonality (median roughly 0.0095) suggested a mostly naive repertoire.

This CDR3 is 11 amino acids long. Germline V gene sequence: CDR1 MGHDK, CDR2 SYGVNS. V lost 6 bases, J lost 6 bases, and 9 bases lay in between. Some clones are missing from TCRdb's copy, which holds only in-frame ones; the method was immunoSEQ multiplex PCR. The sample lists 11,000 to 15,000 clones, nearly 99% occurring once. Sequenced material: blood. The sequence came from a girl aged 2-10 years with cystic fibrosis. The chain combines TRBV25-1 with TRBJ2-7, with D possibly being TRBD1 (6 bases). The chain's CDR3 is CASRQGSEQYF. CDR3 sequence (DNA): TGTGCCAGCAGACAGGGCAGCGAGCAGTACTTC.